The clone carrying this T cell receptor (beta chain) has just a few counts. Its antigen is unknown. This record belongs to a study of regulatory T cells in long-lasting Graves disease. Overall study context: Over 5 years of antithyroid drugs with positive TSH receptor antibodies was taken to mean persistent Graves' disease. Whole-study results and caveats: It was peripheral blood alone, not thyroid tissue, that was studied. Compared with new cases, persistent Graves' patients showed reduced TCR diversity.

TCR beta libraries were built with iRepertoire HTBI primers and Arm-PCR of CDR3 regions. TCRdb independently ran MiXCR on the multiplex PCR reads; one entry per CDR3 protein. The data show approximately 400,000 distinct CDR3 sequences, about a quarter seen once. Time point denoted: persistent/refractory GD, antithyroid drugs over 5 years with positive TRAb. Extracted PBMC RNA gave rise to the TCR library. The CDR3 sequence is 15 residues long. From germline, CDR1 is SGHVS and CDR2 FQNEAQ. Trimming removed 1 base from V and 5 bases from J, with 14 bases in between. The TCR was taken from a female donor with Graves disease. Sequencing used peripheral blood mononuclear cells (PBMCs), obtained when the disease was refractory, from a patient treated with antithyroid drugs. The chain has TRBV7-8 and TRBJ1-1; D gene ambiguous. The CDR3 reads CASSLVRGVGTEAFF. In DNA form, the CDR3 reads TGTGCCAGCAGCTTAGTTCGGGGAGTAGGGACTGAAGCTTTCTTT. The full variable domain, with the rest looked up from reference TRBV7-8 and TRBJ1-1, is GAGVSQSPRYKVAKRGQDVALRCDPISGHVSLFWYQQALGQGPEFLTYFQNEAQLDKSGLPSDRFFAERPEGSVSTLKIQRTQQEDSAVYLCASSLVRGVGTEAFFGQGTRLTVV.